These T cell receptor beta chains were read from a single sample in a study of cytomegalovirus exposure and HLA in healthy donors. Sequencing used immunoSEQ multiplex PCR; TCRdb keeps in-frame clones, though not all of them. The sample holds roughly 130,000 clones, around three quarters seen once. The source material was PBMCs. The origin of the receptors is a man aged 25 to 45 in good health and CMV-seronegative. The CDR3 runs from the conserved cysteine through the conserved F or W. The D gene is left open where the match is weak. The size entry is marked missing in some rows and otherwise reads once, few, many or a size class.

clone size: -; J gene: TRBJ1-5; D gene: TRBD1; V gene: TRBV5-1; CDR3 protein: CASSLAGTGDQPQNF; CDR3 DNA: TGCGCCAGCAGCTTGGCCGGGACAGGGGATCAGCCCCAGAATTTT
clone size: -; J gene: TRBJ2-7; D gene: TRBD2; V gene: TRBV7-9; CDR3 protein: CASSLYPGTSGRYEQYF; CDR3 DNA: TGTGCCAGCAGCTTATATCCAGGGACTAGCGGACGCTACGAGCAGTACTTC
clone size: once; J gene: TRBJ2-5; D gene: TRBD1; V gene: TRBV5-4; CDR3 protein: CASSQGDDRVGTQYF; CDR3 DNA: TGTGCCAGCAGCCAAGGAGACGACAGGGTGGGGACCCAGTACTTC
clone size: -; J gene: TRBJ2-7; D gene: -; V gene: TRBV11-3; CDR3 protein: CASSLSGGRREQYF; CDR3 DNA: TGTGCCAGCAGCTTATCGGGGGGCCGCCGCGAGCAGTACTTC
clone size: few; J gene: TRBJ2-7; D gene: -; V gene: TRBV20-1; CDR3 protein: CSASEGYEQYF; CDR3 DNA: TGCAGTGCTAGCGAGGGCTACGAGCAGTACTTC
clone size: -; J gene: TRBJ2-5; D gene: -; V gene: TRBV4-1; CDR3 protein: CASSNQGAETQYF; CDR3 DNA: TGCGCCAGCAGCAACCAGGGTGCAGAGACCCAGTACTTC
clone size: few; J gene: TRBJ2-7; D gene: TRBD1; V gene: TRBV4-1; CDR3 protein: CASLSPGQGFGRWDEQYF; CDR3 DNA: TGCGCCAGCCTTAGCCCGGGACAGGGATTCGGACGGTGGGACGAGCAGTACTTC
clone size: -; J gene: TRBJ1-5; D gene: TRBD1; V gene: TRBV7-9; CDR3 protein: CASSVGQGNQPQHF; CDR3 DNA: TGTGCCAGCAGCGTGGGACAGGGTAATCAGCCCCAGCATTTT
clone size: once; J gene: TRBJ2-3; D gene: -; V gene: TRBV7-9; CDR3 protein: CASSLRRADTDTQYF; CDR3 DNA: TGTGCCAGCAGCTTAAGGAGGGCCGACACAGATACGCAGTATTTT
clone size: few; J gene: TRBJ1-1; D gene: -; V gene: TRBV6-5; CDR3 protein: CASRKGQANTEAFF; CDR3 DNA: TGTGCCAGCAGAAAGGGACAAGCGAACACTGAAGCTTTCTTT
clone size: few; J gene: TRBJ2-3; D gene: TRBD2; V gene: TRBV6-5; CDR3 protein: CASRSAGGPADTQYF; CDR3 DNA: TGTGCCAGCCGATCAGCGGGAGGGCCAGCAGATACGCAGTATTTT
clone size: -; J gene: TRBJ2-5; D gene: -; V gene: TRBV4-1; CDR3 protein: CASSQRGHQEAQYF; CDR3 DNA: TGCGCCAGCAGCCAACGTGGACACCAAGAGGCCCAGTACTTC
clone size: few; J gene: TRBJ1-4; D gene: TRBD1; V gene: TRBV5-4; CDR3 protein: CASKRDRGDEKLFF; CDR3 DNA: TGTGCCAGCAAAAGGGACAGGGGGGATGAAAAACTGTTTTTT
clone size: few; J gene: TRBJ2-7; D gene: -; V gene: TRBV7-9; CDR3 protein: CASSRWRGKYAYEQYF; CDR3 DNA: TGTGCCAGCAGCCGCTGGAGGGGCAAATATGCCTACGAGCAGTACTTC
clone size: -; J gene: TRBJ2-7; D gene: TRBD2; V gene: TRBV7-2; CDR3 protein: CASSLGAGFSYEQYF; CDR3 DNA: TGTGCCAGCAGCTTAGGAGCGGGGTTTTCCTACGAGCAGTACTTC
clone size: -; J gene: TRBJ1-1; D gene: -; V gene: TRBV7-2; CDR3 protein: CASSPTQAAGEAFF; CDR3 DNA: TGTGCCAGCAGCCCAACCCAAGCGGCGGGTGAAGCTTTCTTT
clone size: -; J gene: TRBJ2-7; D gene: TRBD2; V gene: TRBV7-6; CDR3 protein: CASSSGLARPYEQYF; CDR3 DNA: TGTGCCAGCAGCTCCGGACTAGCGCGTCCCTACGAGCAGTACTTC